Here is one T cell receptor beta chain with its context. Original processing methods: Estimates of nucleated cell counts were drawn from the amplification of reference gene primers. Sequencing was performed with immunoSEQ multiplex PCR; in TCRdb, only in-frame clones are kept and a portion is missing. The DNA was the basis for D and trimming; V, J and clone size are from that table. The top ten hold around 10% of the sample, which has 35,000 or so clones, 85% to 90% seen once. These data belong to a study of blood T cell repertoires in COVID-19. Study overall: The United States, Italy and Spain were the sources of the acute and convalescent COVID-19 samples. The analysed material was cDNA or gDNA that came from T cells, B-cell-depleted T cells, or PBMCs.

Per germline, CDR1 MNHEY and CDR2 SVGAGI. Trimming left V 7 bases short and J 4 bases short, with 13 bases between. The CDR3 covers 14 residues. V is TRBV6-5 and J is TRBJ1-4; D not resolved. The sequence was obtained from a man between 70 and 80 years old with acute or convalescent COVID-19. Sample: peripheral blood. The CDR3 DNA is TGTGCCAGCACCCCGGGGAGATTTAATGAAAAACTGTTTTTT. Protein sequence: CASTPGRFNEKLFF.